Below, one TCR beta chain is given with its context. Its antigen target is currently unknown. Base-call qualities are not available, and no considerably larger clone is one nucleotide away. The CDR3 starts with the cysteine, ends with the phenylalanine, and has 15 residues. Of all the DNA, just the CDR3 is kept, 45 bases in frame from base 1. Trimming at the junction amounts to 3 bases on V and 2 bases on J, and the germline ends lie 14 bases apart. The germline V gene (reference sequence) supplies CDR1 SGHNT and CDR2 YYREEE. This record belongs to a study of cytomegalovirus exposure and HLA in healthy donors (dated by TCRdb to the late 2010s). About the study as a whole: In an earlier analysis of 587 of the donors, around 290 Gb of sequence data and 90 million to 120 million unique TCR beta sequences from 150 million to 200 million T cells were reported. An earlier analysis of 587 of the donors used high-throughput TCR beta sequencing to judge whether each TCR beta V gene segment behaved as functional or pseudogenic. Among about 370 genotyped donors of the cohort, an average of roughly 230,000 unique TCR beta nucleotide sequences was sequenced per donor, of which about 20% were non-productive. The T cell repertoires of around 670 subjects were profiled by immunosequencing and related to cytomegalovirus serostatus. The number of typed donors differed by locus: about 629-640 for A, B, C, DRB1 and DQB1; 500 to 550 for DQA1; some 590 for DPA1; and about 470 for DPB1. Roughly 300 gigabases of sequencing data and 91 million or so unique TCR sequences made up an early release that covered about 640 HLA-typed donors. Genome-wide SNP genotypes for about 65% of the roughly 670 donors were used in a later genetic analysis, which treated that subset as a discovery cohort. All discovery cohort repertoires had been generated on a single sequencing platform. The study aimed to test whether cataloging public T cell receptors could reveal signatures of past pathogen exposure. Donor age, sex, ethnicity and CMV serostatus were compiled alongside the repertoire data. To study patterns of TCR occurrence, a later analysis re-analyzed previously published TCR beta repertoires from 500 to 850 donors and added high-resolution HLA genotyping. Of the roughly 390 genotyped donors, 70% to 90% were placed in the genetic ancestry cluster associated with self-reported Caucasian donors. Rather than using new phenotypic data, the later analysis identified candidate immune exposures from TCR beta sequences and from how often those sequences occurred across donors. Besides the first cohort of 500 to 700 subjects, a separate validation cohort made up of over a hundred different subjects was used. To predict cytomegalovirus infection status, the study combined high-throughput TCR immunosequencing, statistical association of individual TCRs with disease status, and machine learning. Class I and class II HLA loci were covered by the typing at four-digit resolution. Four or five DR-DQ haplotypes were handled as single units for association and clustering because linkage in the cohort was strong.

The library was obtained by the immunoSEQ multiplex PCR assay. A mixture of 60 forward primers for TCR Vbeta segments and 13 reverse primers for TCR Jbeta segments was used in the multiplex PCR. The CDR3 region of rearranged TCR beta genes was amplified from genomic DNA by a multiplex PCR assay. Amplified TCR beta libraries were sequenced as 87-base-pair reads on the Illumina HiSeq System. As for how the authors treated the data: A later analysis counted tens of millions of unique TCR beta chains across the 600 to 850 repertoires, and 9 million to 14 million of these chains were shared by at least two donors. Raw reads were error-corrected and collapsed into unique sequences with a nearest-neighbor algorithm that merged closely related sequences to remove PCR and sequencing errors. To assign V, D and J gene segments, CDR3 sequences were aligned to IMGT reference sequences. Each retained sequence needed at least a six-nucleotide match to both a V gene segment and a J gene segment. Rearrangements were called productive when the CDR3 lacked stop codons and stayed in frame with V and J; all others were non-productive. CDR3 was defined according to IMGT convention as the region running from the second conserved V-encoded cysteine to the conserved J-encoded phenylalanine. Sequences without an unambiguous match to a single V gene segment were excluded from the earlier analysis of about 630 of the donors. In an earlier analysis of approximately 610 of the donors, V segments were called functional above 56.7% productive rearrangements and were called segregating when the between-donor standard deviation exceeded 5%. A statistical classification framework was built for diagnosing cytomegalovirus status from the catalog of TCR beta chain sequences. In a later analysis, V and J genes were assigned by comparing TCR nucleotide sequences against IMGT/GENE-DB human TR gene sequences. The TCRdist pipeline was used in a later analysis to assign CDR3 sequences and most-parsimonious VDJ recombination scenarios. In a later analysis, each TCR beta chain was defined by its CDR3 amino acid sequence together with its V-gene family, and reads lacking a unique V-gene family were excluded. A later analysis removed roughly 590 highly shared, low-generation-probability nucleotide sequences to deal with suspected cross-contamination and a sequencing artifact. For each public chain, a later analysis derived a clonal expansion index from normalized ranks of inferred template counts within each repertoire. Generation probabilities in a later analysis came from a VDJ recombination model fitted to out-of-frame rearrangements, and those results were checked against IGoR. A later analysis scored TCR-TCR, TCR-HLA and TCR-CMV co-occurrence with hypergeometric tests, applying a repertoire-size bias correction to TCR pairs. A later analysis estimated false discovery rates by permuting HLA or CMV assignments 20 times. In a later analysis, co-occurring TCRs were grouped with DBSCAN, and TCRdist sequence similarity was added when clustering was performed within HLA-allele-positive subsets. Repertoires with fewer than 30,000 or more than 120,000 public chains were left out of co-occurrence clustering, as were a few repertoires with anomalous nucleotide sharing. TCRdb limited this immuneACCESS table to in-frame rearrangements with V and J called. A share of clones is missing; checked studies link under half to unresolved V genes, and the rest is unexplained. The V and J calls and clone size come from that table; D and trimming were worked out from the DNA. The sample records some 160,000 clones, about 77% of which are singletons. Of the sample, 2.4% is held by the ten largest clones.

The paper as a whole reports these results and caveats: In vitro tests confirmed that three of the cytomegalovirus-associated TCR beta chains recognize cytomegalovirus antigens. At a false discovery rate of 0.05, a later analysis linked 15,000 to 20,000 TCR beta sequences to specific HLA alleles. In an earlier analysis of about 600 of the donors, most TCR beta V segments appeared in productive rearrangements about 90% or about 30% of the time, broadly matching IMGT annotations. A later analysis found that HLA-associated TCR beta chains were more clonally expanded and had lower generation probabilities than equally common non-associated chains. For the cohort, immune exposure information was limited to CMV serostatus. In a later analysis, several top co-occurrence clusters were reported to appear linked to parvovirus B19, influenza, CMV and Epstein-Barr virus. A cluster of highly shared sequence variants was judged likely to represent a technical artifact of the sequencing pipeline. Sequencing depth was assumed to be roughly uniform across donors in the presence/absence analyses, though that assumption may not hold. In a later analysis, most CMV-associated TCR beta chains were found to appear HLA-restricted, with HLA associations seemingly driven largely by CMV exposure. The study gave a list of 150 to 200 TCR beta chains associated with cytomegalovirus. In a later genetic analysis, a missense DCLRE1C variant was associated with V-gene and J-gene trimming of TCR beta chains, and the association was replicated in an independent cohort. Correlated functional status among segregating V segments might reflect linkage disequilibrium, but an unknown experimental factor could not be ruled out. A further reported finding was that TCR beta sequences accurately predicted the HLA-A and HLA-B alleles for most subjects in the first cohort. The 87-base-pair reads could not distinguish some IMGT-functional V segments, including TRBV6-2 and TRBV6-3, so those segments were excluded. While some public TCRs were present in many individuals, most TCR sequences turned up only very rarely across donors. Strong co-occurrence of HLA alleles, especially DR and DQ, made assigning TCR associations to individual alleles difficult. The classifier was reported to diagnose cytomegalovirus status with high specificity and sensitivity in both the original cohort and the validation cohort. According to a later analysis, TCR association rates differed among HLA loci, with DRB1 alleles showing the most associated TCRs and HLA-C alleles showing the fewest. This cohort had only TCR beta chains sequenced, and the lack of alpha or paired-chain data limited which features could be detected. HLA typing was unavailable for some donors at each locus, so association tests used only the typed subset. A later genetic analysis reported fewer N-insertions in productive TCRs among donors in an Asian-associated ancestry cluster than the roughly 670-donor mean. The authors suggested that the approach could potentially be extended to other disease states and immunological phenotypes. The earlier analysis of 587 of the donors excluded 15 to 20 rarely observed V segments, including chromosome 9 orphons, because counts were too low.

The cohort was made up of 666 healthy bone marrow donors. All cohort members were sampled while nominally healthy, although unrecorded immune exposures were likely present. The donor tested CMV seronegative and was one of the 352 seronegative cohort members. Every donor gave a peripheral blood sample, and the peripheral blood mononuclear cells from that sample were used for TCR beta sequencing. Genomic DNA was extracted from the blood cell samples with the Qiagen DNeasy Blood Extraction Kit. The V gene is TRBV5-4 and the J gene is TRBJ1-1; matching of 5 bases hints at TRBD1 as the D gene. The clonotype originates from a man between 60 and 75 years old in good health and CMV-seronegative. The source material was PBMCs. The base sequence is TGTGCCAGCAGCTATAGCCCCACAGGCAACACTGAAGCTTTCTTT. This gives the protein CASSYSPTGNTEAFF. Supplemented by the reference TRBV5-4 and TRBJ1-1 proteins around the CDR3, the complete variable domain is ETGVTQSPTHLIKTRGQQVTLRCSSQSGHNTVSWYQQALGQGPQFIFQYYREEENGRGNFPPRFSGLQFPNYSSELNVNALELDDSALYLCASSYSPTGNTEAFFGQGTRLTVV.